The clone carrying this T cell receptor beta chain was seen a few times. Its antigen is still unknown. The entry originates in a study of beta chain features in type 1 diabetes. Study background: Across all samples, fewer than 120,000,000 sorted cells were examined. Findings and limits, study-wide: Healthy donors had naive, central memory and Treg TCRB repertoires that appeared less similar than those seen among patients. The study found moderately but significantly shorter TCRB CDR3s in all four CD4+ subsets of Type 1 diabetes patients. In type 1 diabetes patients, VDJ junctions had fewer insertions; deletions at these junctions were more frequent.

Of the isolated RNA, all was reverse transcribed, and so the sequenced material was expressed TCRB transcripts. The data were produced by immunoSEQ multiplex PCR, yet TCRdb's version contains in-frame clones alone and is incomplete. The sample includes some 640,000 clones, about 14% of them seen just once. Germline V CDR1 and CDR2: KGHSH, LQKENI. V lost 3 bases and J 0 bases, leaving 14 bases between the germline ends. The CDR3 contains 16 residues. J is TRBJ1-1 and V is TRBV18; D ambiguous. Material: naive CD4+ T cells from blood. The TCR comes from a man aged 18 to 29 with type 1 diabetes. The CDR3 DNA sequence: TGTGCCAGCTCACCCGGTCAGACTCGGATGAACACTGAAGCTTTCTTT. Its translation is CASSPGQTRMNTEAFF.